These 24 T cell receptor beta chains share one sample of origin, sequenced in a study of OX40 agonist ivuxolimab in advanced cancers. Libraries were prepared by immunoSEQ multiplex PCR; TCRdb keeps only in-frame clonotypes and omits some of them. Counted here are more than 75,000 clones, less than 90% occurring once; the ten biggest clones make up 0.82%. The sample was CD4+ or CD8+ T cells sorted from blood, taken in a trial of the OX40 agonist ivuxolimab. These receptors all come from an adult with an advanced solid tumor such as melanoma, head and neck, liver or kidney cancer.

This clone was seen a single time. The chain recombines TRBV11-2 with TRBJ1-2, with D possibly being TRBD1 (6 bases). V lost 1 base and J lost 8, with 20 bases in between. The CDR3 totals 16 residues. The germline gives CDR1 SGHAT, CDR2 FQNNGV. CDR3 sequence (DNA): TGTGCCAGCAGCTTAGTACCGGCACAGGGTCGAGGAGGCTACACCTTC. Protein sequence: CASSLVPAQGRGGYTF.

The chain carries TRBV4-2 and TRBJ2-2; no clear D gene. The germline V gene encodes CDR1 LGHNA and CDR2 YNFKEQ. The ends were cut back, 2 bases at V and 0 bases at J, with 19 bases in the middle. This CDR3 has 19 residues. The CDR3 nucleotides read TGTGCCAGCAGCCAAATAGGGTGGGAAGCAGGCGCGAACACCGGGGAGCTGTTTTTT. This translates into CASSQIGWEAGANTGELFF.

V and J are TRBV11-2 and TRBJ2-3, with 8 bases that match TRBD2. With V trimmed by 3 bases and J by 4 bases, 6 bases remained unmatched. Germline CDR1 SGHAT, CDR2 FQNNGV. The length of the CDR3 is 15 residues. The CDR3 region is CASSFGASGSDTQYF. CDR3 DNA sequence: TGTGCCAGCAGCTTCGGCGCTAGCGGGTCAGATACGCAGTATTTT.

The chain combines TRBV11-2 with TRBJ2-5; the D is unclear. V lost 1 base to trimming and J lost 2 bases, with 14 bases between them. Germline CDR1 reads SGHAT; CDR2 reads FQNNGV. The CDR3 covers 16 residues. The CDR3 coding sequence is TGTGCCAGCAGCTTAGCCCCAGACATAAGTCAAGAGACCCAGTACTTC. Its translation is CASSLAPDISQETQYF.

This chain uses TRBV7-7 with TRBJ2-2; TRBD1 aligns across 8 bases. V trimming: 5 bases; J trimming: 4 bases; junction bases outside the gene matches: 12. This CDR3 has 17 residues. From germline, CDR1 is SSHAT and CDR2 FNYEAQ (reference sequence). CDR3 coding DNA: TGTGCCAGCAGCCCCGACCGGACAGGGACGGGCACCGGGGAGCTGTTTTTT. This sequence encodes CASSPDRTGTGTGELFF.

The chain couples TRBV7-3 to TRBJ1-2; the match to TRBD1 covers 7 bases. CDR1 and CDR2 from the germline V gene are SGHTA and FQGTGA. Losses at the gene ends were 5 bases for V and 5 bases for J; bases not matched to a gene: 11. The length of the CDR3 is 15 residues. The DNA of the CDR3 is TGTGCCAGCAGCCCCTCGGGGAGGACAGGATATGGCTACACCTTC. Translation gives CASSPSGRTGYGYTF.

The chain is built from TRBV30 and TRBJ2-2, with D unclear. V shed 0 bases and J shed 8 bases, with 13 bases lying between them. CDR1 and CDR2 from the germline V gene are GTSNPN and SVGIG (reference sequence). CDR3 size: 14 residues. The CDR3 region is CAWSVRSDGGELFF. The CDR3 nucleotides are TGTGCCTGGAGTGTACGGTCCGACGGGGGGGAGCTGTTTTTT. Full variable domain (missing parts from reference TRBV30 and TRBJ2-2): SQTIHQWPATLVQPVGSPLSLECTVEGTSNPNLYWYRQAAGRGLQLLFYSVGIGQISSEVPQNLSASRPQDRQFILSSKKLLLSDSGFYLCAWSVRSDGGELFFGEGSRLTVL.

The rearrangement links TRBV4-1 to TRBJ2-2; D unclear. The CDR3 has 16 amino acids. Germline loops: CDR1 MGHRA, CDR2 YSYEKL. V was pared by 0 bases and J by 0 bases, with 8 bases between. The CDR3 DNA reads as TGCGCCAGCAGCCAAGAGATCGGCGCGAACACCGGGGAGCTGTTTTTT. This sequence encodes CASSQEIGANTGELFF.

The J gene is TRBJ2-7, the V gene TRBV6-6, with D possibly matching TRBD1 (7 bases). The germline CDR1 and CDR2 sequences are MNHNY and SVGAGI (reference sequence). This CDR3 has 16 amino acids. V was shortened by 8 bases and J by 2 bases, with 22 bases between the two germline ends. The CDR3 reads CASCQGGHGGTYEQYV. The CDR3 DNA reads as TGTGCCAGCTGCCAGGGGGGACACGGTGGAACCTACGAGCAGTACGTC.

The rearrangement joins TRBV18 to TRBJ1-1; D remains unclear. This CDR3 has 15 residues. Germline V gives CDR1 KGHSH, CDR2 LQKENI. V was trimmed by 6 bases and J by 4 bases, leaving 18 bases between them. DNA of the CDR3: TGTGCCAGCTCCCTCAACCCCGGTTTAACCACTGAAGCTTTCTTT. Its translation is CASSLNPGLTTEAFF.

V and J are TRBV30 and TRBJ2-3; D might be TRBD1 or TRBD2, each matching 6 bases. This CDR3 spans 15 amino acids. The V and J ends lost 6 bases and 0 bases respectively, with 16 bases between them. CDR1 GTSNPN and CDR2 SVGIG come from the germline V gene (reference sequence). The CDR3 is CACLRGPLSTDTQYF. The CDR3 DNA is TGTGCCTGTCTCCGGGGGCCACTAAGCACAGATACGCAGTATTTT.

CDR3 DNA sequence: TGTGCCAGCGAGGGAAACTATGGCTACACCTTC. As protein: CASEGNYGYTF. This chain uses TRBV6-6 with TRBJ1-2; unclear D gene. This CDR3 spans 11 amino acids. V lost 8 bases and J 2 bases, leaving 6 bases between the germline ends. CDR1 is MNHNY, CDR2 SVGAGI, per germline (reference sequence).

V is TRBV7-9 and J is TRBJ1-4, with TRBD1 matching 10 bases. The CDR3 has 15 residues. V lost 5 bases and J lost 6; bases outside the gene matches: 6. The germline V gene has CDR1 SEHNR and CDR2 FQNEAQ (reference sequence). The CDR3 sequence is CASSPPGQGYEKLFF. The CDR3 DNA sequence: TGTGCCAGCAGCCCGCCGGGACAGGGGTATGAAAAACTGTTTTTT.

The chain links TRBV9 to TRBJ2-3; the D gene is possibly TRBD2 (6 bases). Trimming cost V 3 bases and J 5 bases, with 7 bases left between them. CDR1 is SGDLS and CDR2 is YYNGEE in the germline V gene. The CDR3 covers 12 residues. CDR3 amino acids: CASSEEGDTQYF. CDR3 DNA sequence: TGTGCCAGCAGCGAGGAGGGAGATACGCAGTATTTT.

The rearrangement links TRBV19 to TRBJ2-5; tentatively, D is TRBD2 (5 bases). From germline, CDR1 is LNHDA and CDR2 SQIVND (reference sequence). The CDR3 runs 13 residues. Trimming cost V 4 bases and J 2 bases, with 8 bases left between them. CDR3 region: CASSNRDQETQYF. The CDR3 DNA reads TGTGCCAGTAGTAACCGGGATCAAGAGACCCAGTACTTC.

The J gene is TRBJ2-7, the V gene TRBV30; D might be TRBD2 (5 bases). CDR1 and CDR2 from the germline V gene are GTSNPN and SVGIG (reference sequence). The CDR3 spans 12 residues. Trimming took off 0 bases at V and 6 bases at J, with 9 bases between the two ends. The CDR3 sequence: CAWSVLTTEQYF. The DNA of the CDR3 is TGTGCCTGGAGTGTACTGACTACCGAGCAGTACTTC. The full variable domain, rest sourced from reference TRBV30 and TRBJ2-7, is SQTIHQWPATLVQPVGSPLSLECTVEGTSNPNLYWYRQAAGRGLQLLFYSVGIGQISSEVPQNLSASRPQDRQFILSSKKLLLSDSGFYLCAWSVLTTEQYFGPGTRLTVT.

The V call is TRBV18, the J call TRBJ2-1; D is undetermined. The germline V gene has CDR1 KGHSH and CDR2 LQKENI. There are 11 residues in the CDR3. Trimming shortened V by 4 bases and J by 7 bases, and 5 bases separated the two germline ends. CDR3 sequence reads: CASSRGNEQFF. CDR3 DNA: TGTGCCAGCTCACGTGGAAATGAGCAGTTCTTC.

J is TRBJ1-1 and V is TRBV5-1; tentatively, D is TRBD1 (6 bases). The CDR3 has 14 residues. Deletions cut 5 bases from V and 1 base from J, with 12 bases between. Looked up from germline, CDR1 is SGHRS and CDR2 is YFSETQ. CDR3 DNA: TGCGCCAGCAGACAAGGACAGCCGAACACTGAAGCTTTCTTT. Residues: CASRQGQPNTEAFF.

This clone was counted a few times. V is TRBV7-9 and J is TRBJ2-1; 7 bases align to TRBD1. Per the germline V gene, CDR1 is SEHNR and CDR2 is FQNEAQ (reference sequence). The length of the CDR3 is 15 residues. V lost 5 bases, J lost 12 bases, and 16 bases stayed unmatched. The CDR3 loop reads CASSPGPRGQAGQFF. CDR3 DNA: TGTGCCAGCAGCCCAGGTCCTCGCGGACAGGCGGGGCAGTTCTTC.

This chain joins TRBV11-2 and TRBJ2-7; 7 bases align to TRBD1. The V gene end was trimmed by 3 bases and the J gene end by 0 bases; junction bases not matched to a gene: 2. Germline lookup yields CDR1 SGHAT and CDR2 FQNNGV. The CDR3 totals 14 residues. The CDR3 is CASSLTGSSYEQYF. The DNA of the CDR3 is TGTGCCAGCAGCTTGACAGGGAGCTCCTACGAGCAGTACTTC.

This sequence joins TRBV11-3 and TRBJ2-1, with 11 bases aligning to TRBD2. The CDR3 is made up of 17 amino acids. The V gene end was trimmed by 0 bases and the J gene end by 9 bases; junction bases not matched to a gene: 10. From germline, CDR1 is SGHNT and CDR2 YENEEA. CDR3 sequence: CASSLDQASGRRGEQFF. In DNA, the CDR3 is TGTGCCAGCAGCTTAGATCAAGCTAGCGGGAGGCGCGGTGAGCAGTTCTTC.

This sequence joins TRBV28 and TRBJ2-1; D ambiguous. This CDR3 has 16 amino acids. Germline V gene data show CDR1 as MDHEN and CDR2 as SYDVKM. Trimming shortened V by 2 bases and J by 5 bases, and 16 bases separated the two germline ends. CDR3 loop: CASSLPPGPKNNEQFF. CDR3 DNA sequence: TGTGCCAGCAGTTTACCTCCGGGCCCCAAAAACAATGAGCAGTTCTTC.

The chain combines TRBV7-2 with TRBJ2-5; D not resolved. This CDR3 is built from 13 residues. Germline CDR1 reads SGHTA; CDR2 reads FQGNSA. Trimming cost V 1 base and J 5 bases, with 8 bases left between them. The CDR3 is CASSLGAYETQYF. The CDR3 nucleotides are TGTGCCAGCAGCTTAGGAGCGTACGAGACCCAGTACTTC.

The V gene is TRBV5-4, the J gene TRBJ2-1; 7 bases agree with TRBD1. This CDR3 is 15 amino acids long. Germline CDR1 reads SGHNT; CDR2 reads YYREEE (reference sequence). Losses at the gene ends were 0 bases for V and 5 bases for J; bases not matched to a gene: 5. The CDR3 is CASSLGGTVNNEQFF. CDR3 coding DNA: TGTGCCAGCAGCTTGGGGGGGACAGTTAACAATGAGCAGTTCTTC. Looking up the rest from reference TRBV5-4 and TRBJ2-1 gives the full variable domain: ETGVTQSPTHLIKTRGQQVTLRCSSQSGHNTVSWYQQALGQGPQFIFQYYREEENGRGNFPPRFSGLQFPNYSSELNVNALELDDSALYLCASSLGGTVNNEQFFGPGTRLTVL.